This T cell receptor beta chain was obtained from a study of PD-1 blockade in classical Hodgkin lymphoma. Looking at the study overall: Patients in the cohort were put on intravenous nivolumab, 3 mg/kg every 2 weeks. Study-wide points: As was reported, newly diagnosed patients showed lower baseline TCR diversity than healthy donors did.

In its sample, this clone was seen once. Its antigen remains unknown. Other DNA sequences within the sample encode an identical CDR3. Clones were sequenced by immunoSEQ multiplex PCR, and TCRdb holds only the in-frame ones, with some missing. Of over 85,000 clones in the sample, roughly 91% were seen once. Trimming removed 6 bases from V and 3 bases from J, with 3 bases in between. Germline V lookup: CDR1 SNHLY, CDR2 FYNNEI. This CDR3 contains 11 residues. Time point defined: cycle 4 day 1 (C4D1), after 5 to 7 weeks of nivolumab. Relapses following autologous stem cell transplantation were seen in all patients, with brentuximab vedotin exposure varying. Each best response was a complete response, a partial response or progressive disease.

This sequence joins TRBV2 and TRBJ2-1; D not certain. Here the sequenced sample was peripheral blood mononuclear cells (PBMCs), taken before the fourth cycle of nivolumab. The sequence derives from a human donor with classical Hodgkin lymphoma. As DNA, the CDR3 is TGTGCCAGCAGGGACTACAATGAGCAGTTCTTC. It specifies CASRDYNEQFF.